This T cell receptor (beta chain) stems from a study of T cells in Graves' hyperthyroidism and ophthalmopathy. There are 17 residues in the CDR3. In regard to this clonotype: A much more abundant neighbour one base away suggests this may be a read error.

Amplification of TCR beta CDR3 regions used RNA as the template. The HTBI primer set served for first-round RT-PCR of the TCR CDR3. TCRdb processed the multiplex PCR reads anew with MiXCR; each CDR3 protein has one entry. The sample holds about 530,000 distinct CDR3 sequences, over 15% seen once. The sequencing input was blood. This rearrangement joins TRBV3-2 to TRBJ2-1; the table names TRBD1, a call not compared with the DNA. TRBV3-2 is recorded as a pseudogene. The source is a woman younger than 35 with Graves' ophthalmopathy. The CDR3 spells CASSLAGGRSSHNEQFF. The CDR3 DNA follows: TGTGCCAGCAGCCTAGCGGGGGGACGGAGCTCCCACAATGAGCAGTTCTTC.